This is a list of T cell receptor beta chains from one sample in a study of control samples from healthy donors and cancer patients. Clones were sequenced by immunoSEQ multiplex PCR, and TCRdb holds only the in-frame ones, with some missing. The sample shows 150,000 to 200,000 clones, roughly 95% of them seen only once. The source material was blood. These receptor sequences come from a woman under 40 in good health. The CDR3 runs from the conserved cysteine through the conserved F or W. The D gene is left open where the match is weak. Some rows have no size entry. The others give once, few or many, or a class for an expanded clone.

NA	TRBV28	TRBJ1-2	TRBD1	TGTGCCAGCAGTTCCCCGGGACAGGTACTCTATGGCTACACCTTC	CASSSPGQVLYGYTF
once	TRBV19	TRBJ1-1	NA	TGTGCCAGTAGTTCCTACAGGGTGGGCACTGAAGCTTTCTTT	CASSSYRVGTEAFF
NA	TRBV7-2	TRBJ1-5	NA	TGTGCCAGCAGCTTAGAGGGAACTAGCAATCAGCCCCAGCATTTT	CASSLEGTSNQPQHF
NA	TRBV5-4	TRBJ1-2	TRBD1	TGTGCCAGCAGCTTCGGACAGGGGAGTTCTGGCTACACCTTC	CASSFGQGSSGYTF
NA	TRBV7-6	TRBJ2-7	TRBD1	TGTGCCAGCAGCTCACAGGGGGCGGTCCACGAGCAGTACTTC	CASSSQGAVHEQYF
once	TRBV27	TRBJ1-2	TRBD1	TGTGCCAGCAGATACCGGGACAGGGCTTATGGCTACACCTTC	CASRYRDRAYGYTF
NA	TRBV7-3	TRBJ2-7	TRBD2	TGTGCCAGCAGCCCAGGACTAGCCTCGGGCGAGCAGTACTTC	CASSPGLASGEQYF
NA	TRBV7-8	TRBJ2-3	NA	TGTGCCAGCAGCTCTCCCCCCTGGCGGGCTCCCACAGATACGCAGTATTTT	CASSSPPWRAPTDTQYF
few	TRBV15	TRBJ1-2	NA	TGTGCCACCAGCAACAGGTTTGGCTACACCTTC	CATSNRFGYTF
NA	TRBV2	TRBJ1-1	NA	TGTGCCAGCAGTGTCCTACGGGGATACTCGAACACTGAAGCTTTCTTT	CASSVLRGYSNTEAFF
NA	TRBV28	TRBJ1-1	NA	TGTGCCGGAAGAGACAGGCGACTTACTGAAGCTTTCTTT	CAGRDRRLTEAFF
NA	TRBV28	TRBJ1-5	TRBD1	TGTGCCAGCAGCACAGGGGGGGGCTCCACCAATCAGCCCCAGCATTTT	CASSTGGGSTNQPQHF
NA	TRBV5-6	TRBJ2-3	NA	TGTGCCAGCAGCTTGGATCTGGGAACAGATACGCAGTATTTT	CASSLDLGTDTQYF
NA	TRBV6-5	TRBJ1-6	NA	TGTGCCAGCAGATTGAGCTCCTATAATTCACCCCTCCACTTT	CASRLSSYNSPLHF
NA	TRBV4-1	TRBJ2-1	NA	TGCGCCAGCAGCCATCTCCGGGACTCTTCCTATGAGCAGTTCTTC	CASSHLRDSSYEQFF
NA	TRBV7-9	TRBJ1-4	NA	TGTGCCAGCAGCCCAGGAGTAACTGAAAAACTGTTTTTT	CASSPGVTEKLFF